The 11 T cell receptor beta chains reported below all come from one sample, sequenced in a study of T-cell reconstitution after alpha-beta-depleted transplantation in children (dated by TCRdb to the mid-2010s). The library was produced with PCR. Sequencing used an Illumina HiSeq 2500. TCR libraries were prepared with molecular barcoding, using unique molecular identifiers to normalize TCRbeta repertoire quantification. In TCRdb, the public reads were trimmed at Q25 with fastp and aligned with MiXCR, with productive beta chains retained. Each entry is one CDR3 protein sequence, shown with its most common DNA and genes. Within this sample are about 270,000 distinct CDR3 sequences, with more than 9% of them counted one time only. The ten most abundant clones make up around 10% of the sample. The material was PBMCs from the stem cell graft donor, obtained from the stem cell graft. Every receptor here comes from a human donor who donated a stem cell graft to a child with SCID.

At least ten counts were recorded for this clonotype. The CDR3: CASSLGGGTEAFF. The CDR3 bases are TGTGCCAGCAGTTTGGGGGGTGGCACTGAAGCTTTCTTT. The chain employs TRBV12-3 or TRBV12-4 and TRBJ1-1; TRBD1 might be the D (5 bases). Trimming took off 3 bases at V and 4 bases at J, with 9 bases between the two ends. This CDR3 is 13 amino acids long.

In its sample, this clonotype was seen a few times. The chain employs TRBV5-6 and TRBJ2-7, with D possibly TRBD2 on 7 matching bases. Deletions cut 5 bases from V and 3 bases from J, with 18 bases between. Per the germline V gene, CDR1 is SGHDT and CDR2 is YYEEEE. The CDR3 extends over 15 amino acids. Here the CDR3 reads CASSRPQGGIYEQYF. The CDR3 bases are TGTGCCAGCAGTCGTCCACAGGGAGGGATCTACGAGCAGTACTTC.

In its sample, this clonotype was seen a few times. V and J are TRBV12-3 or TRBV12-4 and TRBJ2-2, with D hard to call. The CDR3 contains 15 residues. Trimming cost V 3 bases and J 2 bases, with 10 bases left between them. CDR3 nucleotide sequence: TGTGCCAGCAGTTTTTCCCACGGAAACACCGGGGAGCTGTTTTTT. It specifies CASSFSHGNTGELFF.

This clonotype was seen a few times. The genes are TRBV6-1 and TRBJ1-5; 9 bases agree with TRBD1. In germline, CDR1 is MNHNS, CDR2 SASEGT. This CDR3 spans 15 amino acids. Trimming removed 6 bases from V and 2 bases from J; junction bases left unmatched: 5. CDR3 bases: TGTGCCAGCAGGTCGGACAGGGGTGGCAATCAGCCCCAGCATTTT. Amino acid sequence: CASRSDRGGNQPQHF.

Only a few counts were recorded for this clonotype. This chain joins TRBV2 and TRBJ1-1, with D tentatively TRBD1 (6 bases). Trimming stripped 5 bases from V and 5 bases from J, with 18 bases between. Germline values: CDR1 SNHLY, CDR2 FYNNEI. The CDR3 extends over 15 amino acids. This chain's CDR3 is CASSPSVGGLTEAFF. The CDR3 bases are TGTGCCAGCAGTCCCTCGGTAGGGGGGTTGACTGAAGCTTTCTTT. Full variable domain (rest looked up from reference TRBV2 and TRBJ1-1): EPEVTQTPSHQVTQMGQEVILRCVPISNHLYFYWYRQILGQKVEFLVSFYNNEISEKSEIFDDQFSVERPDGSNFTLKIRSTKLEDSAMYFCASSPSVGGLTEAFFGQGTRLTVV.

There are many counts of this clonotype. This chain links TRBV6-2 or TRBV6-3 with TRBJ1-6; possibly TRBD1 for D (5 bases). V lost 2 bases to trimming and J lost 7 bases, with 15 bases between them. The CDR3 length is 16 residues. Germline CDR1 and CDR2: MNHEY and SVGEGT. Here the CDR3 DNA reads TGTGCCAGCAGTTACCCTTCGGGGACTCAGAATTCACCCCTCCACTTT. Translating it yields CASSYPSGTQNSPLHF.

This clonotype was found a few times. J is TRBJ2-5 and V is TRBV5-1; D unresolved. This CDR3 spans 12 amino acids. Germline-derived CDR1 and CDR2 are SGHRS and YFSETQ. Trimming left V 4 bases short and J 3 bases short, with 7 bases between. The CDR3 region is CASSAGKETQYF. The CDR3 DNA follows: TGCGCCAGCAGCGCCGGAAAAGAGACCCAGTACTTC.

The V and J genes are TRBV5-1 and TRBJ2-7; D is undetermined. CDR1 SGHRS and CDR2 YFSETQ come from the germline V gene. CDR3 length: 15 residues. Trimming left V 2 bases short and J 0 bases short, with 12 bases between. The CDR3 protein is CASSFGPKSSYEQYF. CDR3 DNA sequence: TGCGCCAGCAGCTTCGGACCGAAAAGCTCCTACGAGCAGTACTTC.

The chain links TRBV2 to TRBJ2-7, with 13 bases that match TRBD2. With V trimmed by 4 bases and J by 5 bases, 11 bases remained unmatched. The CDR3 totals 17 residues. Per the germline V gene, CDR1 is SNHLY and CDR2 is FYNNEI. CDR3 nucleotide sequence: TGTGCCAGCAGTGGAGGGGGACGGGGACTAGCGGGGAACGAGCAGTACTTC. Its protein is CASSGGGRGLAGNEQYF.

This clonotype showed up just a few times. The CDR3 DNA sequence: TGTGCCAGCAGTCCGGGGGATGCCCAAAGTGGCTACACCTTC. Amino acids: CASSPGDAQSGYTF. The genes are TRBV6-4 and TRBJ1-2; possibly TRBD1 for D (5 bases). The CDR3 runs 14 residues. The V and J ends lost 5 bases and 7 bases respectively, with 17 bases between them. The germline V gene encodes CDR1 MRHNA and CDR2 SNTAGT.

This clonotype was observed many times. The CDR3: CASSLTRDEAFF. CDR3 nucleotide sequence: TGTGCCAGCAGCCTTACGCGGGATGAAGCTTTCTTT. The V gene is TRBV7-8, the J gene TRBJ1-1; D uncertain. Trimming stripped 5 bases from V and 7 bases from J, with 11 bases between. CDR3 length: 12 residues. Germline V gives CDR1 SGHVS, CDR2 FQNEAQ.